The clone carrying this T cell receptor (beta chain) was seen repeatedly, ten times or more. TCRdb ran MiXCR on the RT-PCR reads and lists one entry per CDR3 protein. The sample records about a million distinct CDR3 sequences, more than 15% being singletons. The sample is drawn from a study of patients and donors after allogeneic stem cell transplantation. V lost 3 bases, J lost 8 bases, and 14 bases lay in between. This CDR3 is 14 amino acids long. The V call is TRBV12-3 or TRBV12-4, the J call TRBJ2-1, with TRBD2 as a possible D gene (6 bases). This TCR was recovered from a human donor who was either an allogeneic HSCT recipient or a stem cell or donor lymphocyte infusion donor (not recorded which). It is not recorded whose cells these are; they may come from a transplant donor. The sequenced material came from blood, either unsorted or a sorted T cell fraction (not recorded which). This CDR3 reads CASSFGTVHDEQFF. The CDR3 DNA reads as TGTGCCAGCAGTTTCGGGACTGTACACGATGAGCAGTTCTTC.